What follows are 19 T cell receptor beta chains derived from one specimen sequenced in a study of OX40 agonist ivuxolimab in advanced cancers. Assay used: immunoSEQ multiplex PCR; TCRdb lists only in-frame clones, some missing. The repertoire holds about 19,000 clones, with around four fifths as singletons. Sequencing was performed on CD4+ or CD8+ T cells sorted from blood, taken in a trial of the OX40 agonist ivuxolimab. The source is an adult with an advanced solid tumor such as melanoma, head and neck, liver or kidney cancer.

The table lists this clone with a count of one. J is TRBJ2-3 and V is TRBV15; no definite D call. Germline assignment: CDR1 LNHNV and CDR2 YYDKDF (reference sequence). Trimming shortened V by 1 base and J by 1 base, and 12 bases separated the two germline ends. The CDR3 sequence is 16 residues long. In DNA, the CDR3 is TGTGCCACCAGCAGAGTGGGCGCAGGAGGCACAGATACGCAGTATTTT. Translated, it gives CATSRVGAGGTDTQYF.

V gene TRBV4-3 combines with J gene TRBJ2-1; 9 bases are shared with TRBD1. Unmatched junction bases numbered 9, after V lost 3 bases and J lost 6 bases. The CDR3 loop spans 16 amino acids. The germline gives CDR1 LGHNA, CDR2 YSLEER. The CDR3 DNA reads TGCGCCAGCAGCCAGGACCACAGGGGGCTGGGCAATGAGCAGTTCTTC. Its protein product is CASSQDHRGLGNEQFF.

The chain links TRBV27 to TRBJ2-1; 7 bases map to TRBD2. Trimming removed 4 bases from V and 2 bases from J; junction bases left unmatched: 5. The CDR3 spans 15 residues. CDR1 is MNHEY and CDR2 is SMNVEV in the germline V gene (reference sequence). CDR3 region: CASSYSGSPYNEQFF. The CDR3 DNA reads as TGTGCCAGCAGTTATAGCGGGTCCCCCTACAATGAGCAGTTCTTC.

This clone was seen only a few times. The chain has TRBV18 and TRBJ2-2; TRBD2 is a possible D gene (6 bases). This CDR3 is 15 amino acids long. The germline V and J ends were trimmed by 0 bases and 4 bases, with 9 bases remaining between them. Germline V gives CDR1 KGHSH, CDR2 LQKENI. The CDR3 spells CASSPPGTPTGELFF. For the CDR3, the DNA is TGTGCCAGCTCACCACCGGGGACTCCCACCGGGGAGCTGTTTTTT.

This sequence joins TRBV7-2 and TRBJ1-3; D gene ambiguous. Deletions cut 5 bases from V and 2 bases from J, with 10 bases between. The CDR3 consists of 14 residues. In germline, CDR1 is SGHTA, CDR2 FQGNSA. The CDR3 loop reads CASSQTVTGNTIYF. CDR3 bases: TGTGCCAGCAGCCAGACCGTAACTGGAAACACCATATATTTT.

The rearrangement links TRBV7-6 to TRBJ2-1; the match to TRBD2 covers 9 bases. The CDR3 is 14 amino acids. V lost 10 bases to trimming and J lost 3 bases; unmatched junction nucleotides: 7. The germline V gene has CDR1 SGHVS and CDR2 FNYEAQ. CDR3 nucleotide sequence: TGTGCCACAACTCCTAGCGGGGACTACAATGAGCAGTTCTTC. This gives the protein CATTPSGDYNEQFF.

This clone was observed once. The chain combines TRBV5-8 with TRBJ2-3, with D unresolved. Germline V gives CDR1 SGHTS, CDR2 YDEGEE. The V and J ends lost 7 bases and 5 bases respectively, with 8 bases between them. The CDR3 length is 11 residues. The CDR3 sequence is CASAGVDTQYF. CDR3 in DNA: TGTGCCAGCGCAGGCGTAGATACGCAGTATTTT.

This sequence joins TRBV5-6 and TRBJ1-2, with a possible D match to TRBD1 (5 bases). This CDR3 is built from 15 residues. Germline CDR1 and CDR2: SGHDT and YYEEEE. The V and J ends lost 0 bases and 8 bases respectively, with 17 bases between them. Written as DNA, the CDR3 is TGTGCCAGCAGCTTGGGCACGGGGGGACGGGTCGGCTACACCTTC. Residues: CASSLGTGGRVGYTF.

This chain joins TRBV6-5 and TRBJ2-5; 7 bases line up with TRBD1. V trimming: 2 bases; J trimming: 0 bases; junction bases outside the gene matches: 0. This CDR3 region has 14 residues. Germline V gene data show CDR1 as MNHEY and CDR2 as SVGAGI. CDR3 in amino acids: CASSYGTDQETQYF. The CDR3 bases are TGTGCCAGCAGTTACGGGACAGACCAAGAGACCCAGTACTTC.

V and J are TRBV18 and TRBJ1-1, with a weak D call TRBD1 (5 bases). The CDR3 runs to 15 residues. Germline V gene lookup returns CDR1 KGHSH and CDR2 LQKENI. V shed 4 bases and J shed 3 bases, with 15 bases lying between them. The CDR3 reads CASSQQPGGDTEAFF. CDR3 bases: TGTGCCAGCTCACAACAACCGGGGGGAGACACTGAAGCTTTCTTT.

The V and J genes are TRBV19 and TRBJ2-7, with D perhaps TRBD1 (7 bases). Germline CDR1 LNHDA, CDR2 SQIVND (reference sequence). Trimming cost V 3 bases and J 7 bases, with 19 bases left between them. CDR3 length equals 15 residues. The CDR3 region is CASSMGHLPGGEQYF. CDR3 sequence (DNA): TGTGCCAGTAGTATGGGACACCTACCAGGGGGGGAGCAGTACTTC. Variable domain in full (rest from reference TRBV19 and TRBJ2-7): DGGITQSPKYLFRKEGQNVTLSCEQNLNHDAMYWYRQDPGQGLRLIYYSQIVNDFQKGDIAEGYSVSREKKESFPLTVTSAQKNPTAFYLCASSMGHLPGGEQYFGPGTRLTVT.

The rearrangement links TRBV6-5 to TRBJ2-5; D gene uncertain. V was shortened by 3 bases and J by 5 bases, with 10 bases between the two germline ends. The CDR3 extends over 13 amino acids. The germline V gene encodes CDR1 MNHEY and CDR2 SVGAGI. Here the CDR3 reads CASSYESEETQYF. CDR3 sequence (DNA): TGTGCCAGCAGTTATGAGAGTGAGGAGACCCAGTACTTC.

The chain couples TRBV6-4 to TRBJ2-3; D is possibly TRBD2 (6 bases). The CDR3 is 15 residues long. V dropped 6 bases and J dropped 2 bases, with 15 bases sitting between them. In germline, CDR1 is MRHNA, CDR2 SNTAGT. CDR3 bases: TGTGCCAGCAGCTTAGGTAGCGGAGCCACAGATACGCAGTATTTT. This codes for CASSLGSGATDTQYF.

This clone has a single count. The chain recombines TRBV6-6 with TRBJ2-2; TRBD2 matches 8 bases. Germline assignment: CDR1 MNHNY and CDR2 SVGAGI (reference sequence). The CDR3 loop spans 14 amino acids. V trimming: 6 bases; J trimming: 3 bases; junction bases outside the gene matches: 3. The CDR3 bases are TGTGCCAGCAGAGGACTAGCTCACACCGGGGAGCTGTTTTTT. As protein: CASRGLAHTGELFF.

The CDR3 coding sequence is TGTGCCAGCATCGAAACAGGGGGCACTGAAGCTTTCTTT. Protein: CASIETGGTEAFF. The chain joins TRBV28 to TRBJ1-1; 8 bases map to TRBD1. The CDR3 consists of 13 residues. CDR1 MDHEN and CDR2 SYDVKM come from the germline V gene. The V gene end was trimmed by 7 bases and the J gene end by 4 bases; junction bases not matched to a gene: 5.

V is TRBV7-2 and J is TRBJ2-1; 11 bases line up with TRBD2. Per the germline V gene, CDR1 is SGHTA and CDR2 is FQGNSA. This CDR3 contains 17 residues. V was clipped by 1 base and J by 5 bases; unmatched bases: 7. In DNA, the CDR3 is TGTGCCAGCAGCTTAGGAGTAGCGGGAGGGCCCGACAATGAGCAGTTCTTC. It yields the protein CASSLGVAGGPDNEQFF.

This chain joins TRBV28 and TRBJ1-1, with a tentative D call TRBD1 (6 bases). Germline values: CDR1 MDHEN, CDR2 SYDVKM. V lost 1 base, J lost 4 bases, and 22 bases lay in between. The CDR3 is 18 residues long. The CDR3 reads CASSLLTGERGLVTEAFF. CDR3 DNA: TGTGCCAGCAGTTTATTAACGGGGGAACGGGGGCTTGTCACTGAAGCTTTCTTT.

This rearrangement joins TRBV6-4 to TRBJ2-1; 8 bases fit TRBD1. Losses at the gene ends were 6 bases for V and 9 bases for J; bases not matched to a gene: 10. Germline V gives CDR1 MRHNA, CDR2 SNTAGT. This CDR3 has 14 residues. CDR3 loop: CASSAGQGIGEQFF. The DNA of the CDR3 is TGTGCCAGCAGCGCCGGACAGGGAATCGGTGAGCAGTTCTTC.

The chain carries TRBV27 and TRBJ2-7; D is possibly TRBD1 (5 bases). Germline assignment: CDR1 MNHEY and CDR2 SMNVEV (reference sequence). V gave up 6 bases and J gave up 4 bases, with 19 bases separating them. The CDR3 consists of 15 residues. The CDR3 DNA is TGTGCCAGCAGAAAGACAGCCACTGTAACTTACGAGCAGTACTTC. The encoded protein is CASRKTATVTYEQYF.